A single sample gave rise to the 20 T cell receptor beta chains below, sequenced in a study of control samples from healthy donors and cancer patients. Clones were sequenced by immunoSEQ multiplex PCR, and TCRdb holds only the in-frame ones, with some missing. Here the sample spans roughly 130,000 clones, under 95% being singletons. What was sequenced was PBMCs. The receptors stem from a man between 50 and 59 years old with head and neck cancer.

This sequence joins TRBV30 and TRBJ1-3, with D uncertain. With 4 bases removed from V and 4 bases from J, the gap between germline ends came to 8 bases. The CDR3 loop spans 12 amino acids. Germline V gives CDR1 GTSNPN, CDR2 SVGIG (reference sequence). The CDR3 protein is CAWNKQGNTIYF. As DNA, the CDR3 is TGTGCCTGGAACAAACAGGGAAACACCATATATTTT.

This sequence joins TRBV19 and TRBJ2-1, with a weak D call TRBD1 (5 bases). CDR1 is LNHDA, CDR2 SQIVND, per germline (reference sequence). V dropped 4 bases and J dropped 7 bases, with 14 bases sitting between them. The CDR3 runs to 14 residues. The DNA of the CDR3 is TGTGCCAGTAGTAAAAGGGGCTATACGAATGAGCAGTTCTTC. Residues: CASSKRGYTNEQFF.

This clone was observed a few times. The J gene is TRBJ2-1, the V gene TRBV2; D perhaps matches TRBD2 (5 bases). CDR3 length: 13 residues. Deletions cut 2 bases from V and 6 bases from J, with 8 bases between. The V gene's germline CDR1 is SNHLY and CDR2 FYNNEI. The CDR3 DNA is TGTGCCAGCAGTGAAACCAGCGGCAATGAGCAGTTCTTC. Translation gives CASSETSGNEQFF.

The V and J genes are TRBV2 and TRBJ1-1, with 10 bases aligning to TRBD1. V lost 10 bases to trimming and J lost 1 base; unmatched junction nucleotides: 6. The length of the CDR3 is 14 residues. The germline CDR1 and CDR2 sequences are SNHLY and FYNNEI. The DNA for the CDR3 is TGTGCCATGGGGGGACAGGGGCCGAACACTGAAGCTTTCTTT. Its translation is CAMGGQGPNTEAFF.

The chain links TRBV6-5 to TRBJ2-7, with TRBD1 identical over 9 bases. CDR1 and CDR2 from the germline V gene are MNHEY and SVGAGI. The trim removed 1 base at V and 6 bases at J, leaving 4 bases unmatched. The CDR3 consists of 14 residues. The CDR3 protein is CASSYYRGQFEQYF. The CDR3 nucleotides are TGTGCCAGCAGTTACTACAGGGGGCAATTCGAGCAGTACTTC.

This chain joins TRBV5-4 and TRBJ1-2, with 7 nucleotides matching TRBD1. J was trimmed by 8 bases and V by 4 bases; bases with no gene match: 14. The germline V gene encodes CDR1 SGHNT and CDR2 YYREEE (reference sequence). This CDR3 spans 15 amino acids. CDR3: CASSRDSGLLGGYTF. The CDR3 region has the DNA TGTGCCAGCAGCCGGGACAGTGGATTATTAGGGGGCTACACCTTC.

The count of this clone is one. The J gene is TRBJ1-1, the V gene TRBV11-2; D uncertain. The V gene's germline CDR1 is SGHAT and CDR2 FQNNGV. V was shortened by 1 base and J by 3 bases, with 12 bases between the two germline ends. The CDR3 totals 15 residues. This chain's CDR3 is CASSLGGRRDTEAFF. In DNA form, the CDR3 reads TGTGCCAGCAGCTTAGGAGGCAGACGGGACACTGAAGCTTTCTTT.

The V and J genes are TRBV21-1 and TRBJ2-3. TRBV21-1 is reported as a pseudogene. This CDR3 is 17 amino acids long. The CDR3 is CASSKVRAEPSTDTQYF. The CDR3 DNA follows: TGTGCCAGCAGCAAAGTAAGGGCAGAACCTAGCACAGATACGCAGTATTTT.

On this clone itself: One junction end disagrees with the germline gene, perhaps due to a read error. The J gene is TRBJ1-2, the V gene TRBV11-3; D possibly corresponds to TRBD1 (5 bases). The CDR3 sequence is 12 residues long. The V gene's germline CDR1 is SGHNT and CDR2 YENEEA. The DNA for the CDR3 is TGTGCCAGCAGGTTAGGGGTGGATGGCTACACCTTC. This codes for CASRLGVDGYTF.

V gene TRBV7-9 combines with J gene TRBJ1-5; 8 nucleotides agree with TRBD1. CDR1 and CDR2 from the germline V gene are SEHNR and FQNEAQ (reference sequence). This CDR3 has 14 amino acids. The J segment lost 2 bases and the V segment lost 5 bases, leaving 2 bases of the junction unmatched. DNA for the CDR3: TGTGCCAGCAGCCCGGACAGGGGCAATCAGCCCCAGCATTTT. It translates to CASSPDRGNQPQHF.

The gene calls are TRBV27 and TRBJ1-1, with 7 positions matching TRBD1. The V gene's germline CDR1 is MNHEY and CDR2 SMNVEV (reference sequence). The CDR3 is 13 amino acids. J lost 8 bases, V lost 5 bases, and 8 bases had no gene match. In nucleotides, the CDR3 is TGTGCCAGCAGTGTTTTACGGACAGGAGAAGCTTTCTTT. It is translated as CASSVLRTGEAFF.

The V gene is TRBV18, the J gene TRBJ2-2; a possible D gene is TRBD1 (5 bases). Per germline, CDR1 KGHSH and CDR2 LQKENI. This CDR3 is built from 11 residues. The V end lost 3 bases, the J end lost 11 bases, and 7 bases lay between the germline ends. The CDR3 protein is CASSPTGELFF. DNA for the CDR3: TGTGCCAGCTCACCTACAGGAGAGCTGTTTTTT.

This clone was recorded once. J is TRBJ1-6 and V is TRBV6-6; possibly TRBD1 for D (5 bases). Germline V gives CDR1 MNHNY, CDR2 SVGAGI (reference sequence). The CDR3 runs to 14 residues. V was cut by 6 bases and J by 7 bases, with 13 bases left in between. The CDR3 coding sequence is TGTGCCAGCAGAACATGGGGCAGGAATTCACCCCTCCACTTT. Translating gives CASRTWGRNSPLHF.

V usage is TRBV6-2 or TRBV6-3 and J usage is TRBJ2-3; 10 nucleotides align to TRBD1. The CDR3 is made up of 16 amino acids. Germline trimming cut 5 bases from V and 4 bases from J; bases unmatched to any gene: 9. Germline loops: CDR1 MNHEY, CDR2 SVGEGT. The CDR3 nucleotides read TGTGCCAGCAGTCCCCGCGGGACAGGGGACGCAGATACGCAGTATTTT. It yields the protein CASSPRGTGDADTQYF.

The genes are TRBV5-1 and TRBJ2-3; D call uncertain. CDR3 length: 15 residues. Germline CDR1 SGHRS, CDR2 YFSETQ. V shed 2 bases and J shed 6 bases, with 16 bases lying between them. The CDR3 loop is CASSFSLRPVDTQYF. The CDR3 region has the DNA TGCGCCAGCAGCTTTTCCCTGAGACCCGTGGATACGCAGTATTTT.

The rearrangement joins TRBV5-1 to TRBJ1-1; D unclear. The CDR3 has 16 residues. The ends were cut back, 6 bases at V and 1 base at J, with 19 bases in the middle. CDR1 is SGHRS and CDR2 is YFSETQ in the germline V gene. The CDR3 loop reads CASTLVIGVRNTEAFF. For the CDR3, the DNA is TGCGCCAGCACCCTTGTAATTGGCGTACGGAACACTGAAGCTTTCTTT. Full variable domain (remainder filled in from reference TRBV5-1 and TRBJ1-1): KAGVTQTPRYLIKTRGQQVTLSCSPISGHRSVSWYQQTPGQGLQFLFEYFSETQRNKGNFPGRFSGRQFSNSRSEMNVSTLELGDSALYLCASTLVIGVRNTEAFFGQGTRLTVV.

The chain combines TRBV7-3 with TRBJ2-1, with 13 bases fitting TRBD2. CDR3 length: 15 amino acids. Germline CDR1 is SGHTA and CDR2 is FQGTGA. The V segment lost 4 bases and the J segment 6 bases; nucleotides outside the gene matches: 3. The CDR3 here is CASSYGTSGANEQFF. CDR3 bases: TGTGCCAGCAGCTACGGGACTAGCGGGGCCAATGAGCAGTTCTTC.

The genes are TRBV30 and TRBJ2-2; TRBD1 agrees at 7 bases. This CDR3 comprises 13 residues. Germline loops: CDR1 GTSNPN, CDR2 SVGIG (reference sequence). J gave up 1 base and V 6 bases, and 2 bases lay outside the gene matches. CDR3 sequence: CACRTGNTGELFF. The CDR3 DNA is TGTGCCTGTCGGACAGGGAACACCGGGGAGCTGTTTTTT.

The chain carries TRBV4-3 and TRBJ2-3, with a tentative D call TRBD1 (5 bases). CDR1 is LGHNA and CDR2 is YSLEER in the germline V gene. Trimming left V 4 bases short and J 0 bases short, with 14 bases between. The CDR3 loop spans 16 amino acids. The CDR3 loop reads CASSRTGRTSTDTQYF. The CDR3 DNA reads as TGCGCCAGCAGCCGCACCGGACGGACAAGCACAGATACGCAGTATTTT.

The chain is built from TRBV24-1 and TRBJ2-3; tentatively, D is TRBD1 (6 bases). Germline V CDR1 and CDR2: KGHDR, SFDVKD. V shed 8 bases and J shed 2 bases, with 10 bases lying between them. This CDR3 comprises 13 residues. As DNA, the CDR3 is TGTGCCACCAAACAGGGCTTCACAGATACGCAGTATTTT. Its translation: CATKQGFTDTQYF.